Below are 32 T cell receptor beta chains sequenced from a single sample in a study of blood T cell repertoires in COVID-19. Some clones are missing from TCRdb's copy, which holds only in-frame ones; the method was immunoSEQ multiplex PCR. The sample comprises about 180,000 clones, 86% of which are singletons, and over 7% rests with the top ten. The sequenced sample consisted of PBMCs or T cells enriched from blood (not recorded which). These receptors all stem from a woman aged 30 to 39 who had recovered from COVID-19.

This chain links TRBV4-2 with TRBJ2-7, with 12 positions matching TRBD2. CDR3 length: 17 residues. With V trimmed by 6 bases and J by 1 base, 10 bases remained unmatched. Germline V CDR1 and CDR2: LGHNA, YNFKEQ. CDR3 bases: TGTGCCAGCAGAAGGGGACTAGCGGGCACCACGTCCTACGAGCAGTACTTC. Translation: CASRRGLAGTTSYEQYF.

The chain is built from TRBV7-9 and TRBJ1-1; 7 bases line up with TRBD1. The CDR3 length is 15 residues. Germline trimming cut 6 bases from V and 0 bases from J; bases unmatched to any gene: 7. Germline V gene lookup returns CDR1 SEHNR and CDR2 FQNEAQ (reference sequence). Here the CDR3 reads CASRHSDRLNTEAFF. The CDR3 coding sequence is TGTGCCAGCAGACATTCGGACAGGCTGAACACTGAAGCTTTCTTT.

This clone appeared a single time. V usage is TRBV3-1 (or the pseudogene TRBV3-2) and J usage is TRBJ1-2; D might be TRBD1 (6 bases). CDR1 and CDR2 (germline): LGHDT, YNNKEL (reference sequence). The CDR3 extends over 16 amino acids. Deletions cut 5 bases from V and 4 bases from J, with 20 bases between. The CDR3 loop reads CASSSAWGRGGYGYTF. The CDR3 nucleotides read TGTGCCAGCAGCTCCGCATGGGGGCGGGGGGGCTATGGCTACACCTTC.

The chain employs TRBV5-1 and TRBJ2-1, with TRBD2 matching 10 bases. The CDR3 totals 16 residues. The germline CDR1 and CDR2 sequences are SGHRS and YFSETQ. V lost 7 bases and J lost 2; bases outside the gene matches: 9. In DNA form, the CDR3 reads TGCGCCAGCTCGAGGAGGACTAGCGGTACCTACAATGAGCAGTTCTTC. Translation: CASSRRTSGTYNEQFF. Full variable domain (remainder filled in from reference TRBV5-1 and TRBJ2-1): KAGVTQTPRYLIKTRGQQVTLSCSPISGHRSVSWYQQTPGQGLQFLFEYFSETQRNKGNFPGRFSGRQFSNSRSEMNVSTLELGDSALYLCASSRRTSGTYNEQFFGPGTRLTVL.

The table lists this clone with a few counts. The J gene is TRBJ1-1, the V gene TRBV28; no clear D. V gave up 7 bases and J gave up 2 bases, with 14 bases separating them. Germline V gene data show CDR1 as MDHEN and CDR2 as SYDVKM. The CDR3 length is 14 residues. CDR3 in DNA: TGTGCCAGCATACGGTGGCAGACAAACACTGAAGCTTTCTTT. Amino acid sequence: CASIRWQTNTEAFF.

Only a few counts were recorded for this clone. The chain employs TRBV18 and TRBJ1-5; no definite D call. The CDR3 contains 16 residues. Germline CDR1 reads KGHSH; CDR2 reads LQKENI. Trimming took 0 bases from V and 2 from J, leaving 11 bases between them. As DNA, the CDR3 is TGTGCCAGCTCACCACCTCTCGCGCAGGGCAATCAGCCCCAGCATTTT. This encodes CASSPPLAQGNQPQHF.

The chain employs TRBV4-1 and TRBJ1-2; no reliable D call. With 3 bases removed from V and 4 bases from J, the gap between germline ends came to 15 bases. Germline loops: CDR1 MGHRA, CDR2 YSYEKL. CDR3 length: 15 amino acids. The CDR3 loop is CASSQSLFNAYGYTF. The CDR3 nucleotides are TGCGCCAGCAGCCAGAGCTTGTTTAACGCCTATGGCTACACCTTC.

This clone was counted once. This chain joins TRBV7-6 and TRBJ2-7, with 7 bases that match TRBD2. Germline-derived CDR1 and CDR2 are SGHVS and FNYEAQ. J lost 1 base, V lost 3 bases, and 6 bases had no gene match. This CDR3 region has 15 residues. In DNA form, the CDR3 reads TGTGCCAGCAGCTTTGATGTGGGAGGGTCCTACGAGCAGTACTTC. Its protein is CASSFDVGGSYEQYF.

This sequence joins TRBV6-5 and TRBJ2-7; 8 bases are shared with TRBD1. Losses at the gene ends were 8 bases for V and 5 bases for J; bases not matched to a gene: 11. This CDR3 region has 14 residues. Germline loops: CDR1 MNHEY, CDR2 SVGAGI. The DNA of the CDR3 is TGTGCCAGCCTACAACAGGGGGATGGAAACGAGCAGTACTTC. Encoded protein: CASLQQGDGNEQYF.

This chain uses TRBV6-5 with TRBJ1-2, with D perhaps matching TRBD1 (6 bases). Germline CDR1 is MNHEY and CDR2 is SVGAGI. V was cut by 0 bases and J by 5 bases, with 16 bases left in between. CDR3 size: 16 residues. The CDR3 DNA reads TGTGCCAGCAGTTACTCTACAGGGATGGGGGAGTATGGCTACACCTTC. This sequence encodes CASSYSTGMGEYGYTF.

CDR3 in amino acids: CASSSTSGSSYNEQFF. As DNA, the CDR3 is TGTGCCAGCAGCTCGACTAGCGGTAGCTCCTACAATGAGCAGTTCTTC. J is TRBJ2-1 and V is TRBV13; 9 nucleotides align to TRBD2. J lost 0 bases, V lost 4 bases, and 4 bases had no gene match. Germline-derived CDR1 and CDR2 are PRHDT and FYEKMQ (reference sequence). The CDR3 length is 16 residues.

The chain combines TRBV19 with TRBJ2-7, with TRBD2 identical over 7 bases. The ends lost 5 bases at V and 3 bases at J; junction bases unmatched: 7. The CDR3 length is 14 residues. Per the germline V gene, CDR1 is LNHDA and CDR2 is SQIVND (reference sequence). The CDR3 DNA sequence: TGTGCCAGTAGTGCGGGAGAGGCCTTCTACGAGCAGTACTTC. As protein: CASSAGEAFYEQYF. The full variable domain, completed using reference TRBV19 and TRBJ2-7, is DGGITQSPKYLFRKEGQNVTLSCEQNLNHDAMYWYRQDPGQGLRLIYYSQIVNDFQKGDIAEGYSVSREKKESFPLTVTSAQKNPTAFYLCASSAGEAFYEQYFGPGTRLTVT.

J is TRBJ1-1 and V is TRBV5-4; D is perhaps TRBD1 (6 bases). Germline CDR1 SGHNT, CDR2 YYREEE (reference sequence). The CDR3 spans 15 residues. V lost 0 bases, J lost 1 base, and 10 bases lay in between. CDR3 region: CASSLDGGANTEAFF. CDR3 DNA sequence: TGTGCCAGCAGCTTGGATGGGGGGGCGAACACTGAAGCTTTCTTT.

The genes are TRBV28 and TRBJ2-5, with D perhaps TRBD2 (6 bases). Germline V CDR1 and CDR2: MDHEN, SYDVKM. The germline V and J ends were trimmed by 6 bases and 4 bases, with 18 bases remaining between them. This CDR3 has 15 amino acids. The CDR3 loop reads CASSVTRVGGETQYF. The CDR3 nucleotides read TGTGCCAGCAGCGTAACGAGGGTGGGAGGAGAGACCCAGTACTTC.

V is TRBV2 and J is TRBJ2-5, with 12 bases aligning to TRBD2. The CDR3 length is 20 residues. Trimming took 4 bases from V and 2 from J; bases not matched to a gene: 17. Germline-derived CDR1 and CDR2 are SNHLY and FYNNEI. This chain's CDR3 is CASSGLETSGRWEAQETQYF. The CDR3 region has the DNA TGTGCCAGCAGTGGGTTGGAAACTAGCGGGAGGTGGGAGGCACAAGAGACCCAGTACTTC.

The chain carries TRBV5-1 and TRBJ1-1; 8 bases fit TRBD1. CDR1 and CDR2 from the germline V gene are SGHRS and YFSETQ. This CDR3 is 15 amino acids long. The V segment lost 1 base and the J segment 3 bases; nucleotides outside the gene matches: 5. CDR3 residues: CASSLRQGSYTEAFF. Written as DNA, the CDR3 is TGCGCCAGCAGCTTGAGACAGGGGAGCTACACTGAAGCTTTCTTT.

In this sample, this clone turned up once. The V gene is TRBV11-1, the J gene TRBJ1-1; D gene unclear. V lost 5 bases, J lost 1 base, and 8 bases lay in between. This CDR3 region has 13 residues. CDR1 is SGHAT, CDR2 FQDESV, per germline (reference sequence). In nucleotides, the CDR3 is TGTGCCAGCAGCGGCAGCGAGAACACTGAAGCTTTCTTT. It codes for CASSGSENTEAFF.

This chain links TRBV24-1 with TRBJ2-3; a weak D match, TRBD1 (6 bases). CDR1 is KGHDR and CDR2 is SFDVKD in the germline V gene. With 2 bases removed from V and 2 bases from J, the gap between germline ends came to 10 bases. The CDR3 length is 15 residues. The DNA for the CDR3 is TGTGCCACCAGTGATTCGCAGGGGTTCACAGATACGCAGTATTTT. Translating it yields CATSDSQGFTDTQYF.

The chain combines TRBV2 with TRBJ1-4; D is undetermined. Germline-derived CDR1 and CDR2 are SNHLY and FYNNEI. The CDR3 loop spans 12 amino acids. The V and J ends lost 4 bases and 8 bases respectively, with 8 bases between them. The CDR3: CASSVAGEKLFF. In DNA form, the CDR3 reads TGTGCCAGCAGTGTGGCAGGAGAAAAACTGTTTTTT.

This clone occurred many times. The genes are TRBV2 and TRBJ2-1, with 11 bases lining up with TRBD2. Unmatched junction bases numbered 9, after V lost 2 bases and J lost 9 bases. Germline values: CDR1 SNHLY, CDR2 FYNNEI. This CDR3 region has 16 residues. This chain's CDR3 is CASSERSLAGGGEQFF. In DNA, the CDR3 is TGTGCCAGCAGTGAAAGGAGTCTAGCGGGAGGAGGTGAGCAGTTCTTC.

This clone was counted only a few times. This rearrangement joins TRBV5-1 to TRBJ1-1; no reliable D call. The CDR3 has 13 residues. The V end was cut by 0 bases, the J end by 8 bases, with 11 bases between. Germline V CDR1 and CDR2: SGHRS, YFSETQ. CDR3 sequence: CASSLEDKFEAFF. The CDR3 nucleotides read TGCGCCAGCAGCTTGGAAGACAAATTCGAAGCTTTCTTT. The entire variable domain, with the rest obtained from reference TRBV5-1 and TRBJ1-1, is as follows: KAGVTQTPRYLIKTRGQQVTLSCSPISGHRSVSWYQQTPGQGLQFLFEYFSETQRNKGNFPGRFSGRQFSNSRSEMNVSTLELGDSALYLCASSLEDKFEAFFGQGTRLTVV.

The CDR3 is CASSLFGDEQYF. The CDR3 region has the DNA TGTGCCAGCAGTTTATTCGGGGACGAGCAGTACTTC. This chain connects TRBV27 to TRBJ2-7, with a tentative D call TRBD2 (5 bases). The germline CDR1 and CDR2 sequences are MNHEY and SMNVEV (reference sequence). Trimming left V 1 base short and J 5 bases short, with 6 bases between. This CDR3 has 12 amino acids.

The J gene is TRBJ2-7, the V gene TRBV21-1; the tabulated D call, TRBD1, remains unverified against the DNA. TRBV21-1 is a recognized pseudogene. This CDR3 comprises 16 residues. CDR3 residues: CASSKYRDRGPYEQYF. The CDR3 coding sequence is TGTGCCAGCAGCAAATACCGGGACAGGGGGCCCTACGAGCAGTACTTC.

The V call is TRBV7-9, the J call TRBJ2-6, with TRBD1 identical over 10 bases. Germline CDR1 is SEHNR and CDR2 is FQNEAQ (reference sequence). The CDR3 has 18 amino acids. With 5 bases clipped from V and 1 base from J, the junction kept 8 bases outside the gene matches. The CDR3 DNA reads as TGTGCCAGCAGCCCGTTCCCGGGACAGGGGTCTGGGGCCAACGTCCTGACTTTC. The encoded protein is CASSPFPGQGSGANVLTF.

This clone was counted a few times. The V call is TRBV2, the J call TRBJ2-7, with D perhaps TRBD1 (5 bases). The V end lost 8 bases, the J end lost 2 bases, and 13 bases lay between the germline ends. The germline gives CDR1 SNHLY, CDR2 FYNNEI. This CDR3 region has 13 residues. Here the CDR3 DNA reads TGTGCCAGCTATCAGGGAAACCCCTACGAGCAGTACTTC. Translation gives CASYQGNPYEQYF.

V usage is TRBV3-1 (or the pseudogene TRBV3-2) and J usage is TRBJ1-2; D ambiguous. The CDR3 extends over 16 amino acids. Germline CDR1 LGHDT, CDR2 YNNKEL (reference sequence). Between the trimmed V and J ends, which lost 5 bases and 8 bases, there was a span of 24 bases. CDR3 amino acids: CASSEGSAHKVGGYTF. The DNA of the CDR3 is TGTGCCAGCAGCGAGGGATCGGCACACAAGGTTGGGGGCTACACCTTC.

The gene calls are TRBV7-9 and TRBJ2-2; a possible D gene is TRBD2 (6 bases). CDR3 length: 15 residues. V lost 0 bases and J 3 bases, leaving 8 bases between the germline ends. Per the germline V gene, CDR1 is SEHNR and CDR2 is FQNEAQ (reference sequence). This CDR3 reads CASSLARGDTGELFF. CDR3 nucleotide sequence: TGTGCCAGCAGCTTAGCGCGGGGCGACACCGGGGAGCTGTTTTTT.

The chain uses TRBV6-1 and TRBJ1-2; perhaps TRBD1 as D (5 bases). V was cut by 3 bases and J by 8 bases, with 16 bases left in between. CDR1 MNHNS and CDR2 SASEGT come from the germline V gene. The length of the CDR3 is 14 residues. This CDR3 is CASSDPGFGWGYTF. In DNA form, the CDR3 reads TGTGCCAGCAGTGACCCAGGGTTCGGCTGGGGCTACACCTTC.

V is TRBV3-1 (or the pseudogene TRBV3-2) and J is TRBJ1-2; TRBD1 matches 7 bases. Trimming took 6 bases from V and 4 from J; bases not matched to a gene: 2. The CDR3 extends over 12 amino acids. Germline loops: CDR1 LGHDT, CDR2 YNNKEL (reference sequence). The chain's CDR3 is CASRGTAYGYTF. DNA for the CDR3: TGTGCCAGCAGGGGGACAGCCTATGGCTACACCTTC.

Details on this clone: Other DNA sequences in the same sample also yield this CDR3. The genes are TRBV4-1 and TRBJ2-3, with unresolved D. The CDR3 is 13 residues long. V was clipped by 0 bases and J by 6 bases, with 7 bases between them. The germline V gene has CDR1 MGHRA and CDR2 YSYEKL. This CDR3 reads CASSQDRSDTQYF. DNA for the CDR3: TGCGCCAGCAGCCAAGATAGGAGCGATACGCAGTATTTT.

The chain combines TRBV10-3 with TRBJ2-1; 8 nucleotides align to TRBD2. Trimming cost V 2 bases and J 0 bases; bases outside gene matches: 9. The CDR3 runs 18 residues. Germline V gene data show CDR1 as ENHRY and CDR2 as SYGVKD. CDR3: CAISERGSGDSSYNEQFF. In DNA, the CDR3 is TGTGCCATCAGTGAGCGAGGTAGCGGGGATAGCTCCTACAATGAGCAGTTCTTC.

The chain links TRBV19 to TRBJ2-7; weak D call: TRBD2 (6 bases). V lost 3 bases to trimming and J lost 1 base, with 10 bases between them. Germline assignment: CDR1 LNHDA and CDR2 SQIVND (reference sequence). CDR3 length equals 14 residues. Written as DNA, the CDR3 is TGTGCCAGTAGTATTCTAGCGACTTCCTACGAGCAGTACTTC. It is translated as CASSILATSYEQYF.